This entry concerns a single T cell receptor beta chain. As yet, its antigen is unknown. Quantitative 5'-RACE with molecular barcodes generated TCR beta libraries. TCRdb used MiXCR to reprocess the 5' RACE reads, holding one entry per CDR3 protein. The sample includes roughly 700,000 distinct CDR3 sequences, roughly 20% of them seen just once. This specimen belongs to a study of CD8 T cells in ankylosing spondylitis. Study-wide results and limits: It was reported that disease-linked clones were significantly enriched in matched ankylosing spondylitis synovial fluid. There were earlier reports of some motif variants in reactive arthritis synovial fluid and blood. One TCR beta motif, made up of under ten highly homologous variants, appeared characteristic of ankylosing spondylitis blood.

Germline V gene lookup returns CDR1 LNHNV and CDR2 YYDKDF (reference sequence). The junction had 6 bases not matched to a gene; V was cut back by 4 bases and J by 3 bases. The CDR3 totals 16 residues. Sequenced material: blood, either unsorted or a sorted T cell fraction (not recorded which). The clonotype comes from a male donor with ankylosing spondylitis. The V gene is TRBV15, the J gene TRBJ2-2; 9 bases map to TRBD2. The CDR3 reads CATSTVAGVYTGELFF. In nucleotides, the CDR3 is TGTGCCACCAGCACCGTAGCGGGGGTATACACCGGGGAGCTGTTTTTT.